This T cell receptor (beta chain) was retrieved from a study of blood T cell repertoires in COVID-19. Study information: From the United States, Italy and Spain came samples of acute and convalescent COVID-19. T cells, B-cell-depleted T cells, or PBMCs provided the cDNA or gDNA that served as material.

Germline CDR1 and CDR2: SGDLS and YYNGEE. The CDR3 loop spans 14 amino acids. V lost 3 bases to trimming and J lost 0 bases, with 9 bases between them. Per the original methods: Reference gene primer amplification in the assay estimated nucleated cell counts. Produced via immunoSEQ multiplex PCR; TCRdb's table is partial and in-frame only. That table furnishes V, J and clone size, whereas the DNA furnished D and trimming. Of around 700,000 clones listed, 85% to 90% were seen once; the top ten hold about 0.24%. The sequenced material came from peripheral blood. The clonotype originates from a woman aged 18 to 35 with acute or convalescent COVID-19. The J gene is TRBJ1-1, the V gene TRBV9, with D unclear. The CDR3 nucleotides read TGTGCCAGCAGCGCCAATTACATGAACACTGAAGCTTTCTTT. Residues: CASSANYMNTEAFF.